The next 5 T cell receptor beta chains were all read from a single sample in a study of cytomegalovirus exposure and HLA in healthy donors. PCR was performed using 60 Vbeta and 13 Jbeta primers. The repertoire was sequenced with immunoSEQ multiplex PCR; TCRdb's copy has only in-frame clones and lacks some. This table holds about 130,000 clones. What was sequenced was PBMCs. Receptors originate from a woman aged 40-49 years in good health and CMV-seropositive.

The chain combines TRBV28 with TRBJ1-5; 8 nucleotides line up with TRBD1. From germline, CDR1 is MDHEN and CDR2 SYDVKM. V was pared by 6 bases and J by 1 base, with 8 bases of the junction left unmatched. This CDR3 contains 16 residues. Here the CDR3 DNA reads TGTGCCAGCAGGTTGACAGGGGCTCTCAGCAATCAGCCCCAGCATTTT. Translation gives CASRLTGALSNQPQHF.

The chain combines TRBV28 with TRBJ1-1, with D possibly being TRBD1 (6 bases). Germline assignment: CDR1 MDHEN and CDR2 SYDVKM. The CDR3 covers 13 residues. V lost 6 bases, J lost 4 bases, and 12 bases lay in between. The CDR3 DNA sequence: TGTGCCAGCAGACCAACAGGGAGCACTGAAGCTTTCTTT. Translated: CASRPTGSTEAFF.

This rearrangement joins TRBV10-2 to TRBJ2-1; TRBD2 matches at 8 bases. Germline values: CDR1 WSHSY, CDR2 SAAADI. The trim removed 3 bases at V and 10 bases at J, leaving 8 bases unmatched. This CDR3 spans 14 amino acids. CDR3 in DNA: TGCGCCAGCAGTGATTTAGCGGGAAAGGGGGAGCAGTTCTTC. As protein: CASSDLAGKGEQFF.

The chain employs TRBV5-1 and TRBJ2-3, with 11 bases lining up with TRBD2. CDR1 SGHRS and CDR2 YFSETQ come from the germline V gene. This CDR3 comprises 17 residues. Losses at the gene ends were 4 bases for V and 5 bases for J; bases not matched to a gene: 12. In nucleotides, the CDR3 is TGCGCCAGCAGCCCCAGGTCGGGTCTAGCGGGAGGAGATACGCAGTATTTT. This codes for CASSPRSGLAGGDTQYF.

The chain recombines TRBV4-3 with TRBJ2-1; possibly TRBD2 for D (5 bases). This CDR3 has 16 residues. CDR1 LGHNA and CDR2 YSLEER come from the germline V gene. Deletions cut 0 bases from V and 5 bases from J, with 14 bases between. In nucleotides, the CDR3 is TGCGCCAGCAGCCAAGAGTGGCGGGCCCTCCACAATGAGCAGTTCTTC. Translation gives CASSQEWRALHNEQFF.